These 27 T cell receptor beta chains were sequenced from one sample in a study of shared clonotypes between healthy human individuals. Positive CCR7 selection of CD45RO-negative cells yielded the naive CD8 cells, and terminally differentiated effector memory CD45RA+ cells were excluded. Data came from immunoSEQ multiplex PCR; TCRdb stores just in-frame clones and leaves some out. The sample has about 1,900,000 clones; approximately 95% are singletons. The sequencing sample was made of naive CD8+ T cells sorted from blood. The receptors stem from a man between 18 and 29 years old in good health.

The CDR3 sequence is CASLNRGRRTDTQYF. The CDR3 nucleotides are TGTGCCAGCTTAAACAGGGGGCGACGCACAGATACGCAGTATTTT. The chain joins TRBV28 to TRBJ2-3; TRBD1 agrees at 9 bases. The CDR3 consists of 15 residues. Per the germline V gene, CDR1 is MDHEN and CDR2 is SYDVKM. The trim removed 8 bases at V and 1 base at J, leaving 7 bases unmatched.

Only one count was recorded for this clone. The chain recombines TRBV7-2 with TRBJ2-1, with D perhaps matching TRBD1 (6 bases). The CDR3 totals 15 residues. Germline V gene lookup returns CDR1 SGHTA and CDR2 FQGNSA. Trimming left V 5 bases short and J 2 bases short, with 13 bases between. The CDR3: CASSPGTLAYNEQFF. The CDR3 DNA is TGTGCCAGCAGCCCGGGGACACTCGCCTACAATGAGCAGTTCTTC.

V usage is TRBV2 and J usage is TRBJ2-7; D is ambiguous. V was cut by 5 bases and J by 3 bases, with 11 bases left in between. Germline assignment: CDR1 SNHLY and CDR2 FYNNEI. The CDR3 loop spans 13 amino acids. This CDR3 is CASSFAAFYEQYF. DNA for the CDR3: TGTGCCAGCAGTTTTGCAGCCTTCTACGAGCAGTACTTC. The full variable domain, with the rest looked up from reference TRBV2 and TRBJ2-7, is EPEVTQTPSHQVTQMGQEVILRCVPISNHLYFYWYRQILGQKVEFLVSFYNNEISEKSEIFDDQFSVERPDGSNFTLKIRSTKLEDSAMYFCASSFAAFYEQYFGPGTRLTVT.

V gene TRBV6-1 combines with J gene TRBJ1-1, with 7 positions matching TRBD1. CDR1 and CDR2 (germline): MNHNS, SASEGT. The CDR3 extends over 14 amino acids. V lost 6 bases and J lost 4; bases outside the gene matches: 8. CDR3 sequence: CASRITGEGTEAFF. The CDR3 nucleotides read TGTGCCAGCAGGATAACAGGGGAGGGCACTGAAGCTTTCTTT.

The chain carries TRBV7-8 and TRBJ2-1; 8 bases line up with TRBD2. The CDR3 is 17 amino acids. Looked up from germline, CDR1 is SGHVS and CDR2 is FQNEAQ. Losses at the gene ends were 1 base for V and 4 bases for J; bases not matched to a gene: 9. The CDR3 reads CASSLGMGGGPYNEQFF. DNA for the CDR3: TGTGCCAGCAGCTTAGGTATGGGCGGGGGGCCATACAATGAGCAGTTCTTC.

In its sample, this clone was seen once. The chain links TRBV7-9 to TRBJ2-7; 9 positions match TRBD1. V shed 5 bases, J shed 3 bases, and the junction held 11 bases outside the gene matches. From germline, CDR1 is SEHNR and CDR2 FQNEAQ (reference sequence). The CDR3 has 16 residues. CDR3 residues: CASSPLEGQGYYEQYF. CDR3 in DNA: TGTGCCAGCAGCCCACTGGAGGGACAGGGCTACTACGAGCAGTACTTC. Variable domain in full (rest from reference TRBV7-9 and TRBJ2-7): DTGVSQNPRHKITKRGQNVTFRCDPISEHNRLYWYRQTLGQGPEFLTYFQNEAQLEKSRLLSDRFSAERPKGSFSTLEIQRTEQGDSAMYLCASSPLEGQGYYEQYFGPGTRLTVT.

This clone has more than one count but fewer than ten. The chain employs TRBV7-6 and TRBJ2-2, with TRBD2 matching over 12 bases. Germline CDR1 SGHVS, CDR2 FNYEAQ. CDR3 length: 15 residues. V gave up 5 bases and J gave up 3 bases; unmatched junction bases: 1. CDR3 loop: CASSRLAGDTGELFF. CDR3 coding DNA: TGTGCCAGCAGCCGACTAGCGGGGGACACCGGGGAGCTGTTTTTT.

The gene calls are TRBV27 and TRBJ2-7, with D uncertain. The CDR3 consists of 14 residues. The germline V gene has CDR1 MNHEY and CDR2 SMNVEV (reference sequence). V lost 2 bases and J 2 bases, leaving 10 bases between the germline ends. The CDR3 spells CASSLLGSTYEQYF. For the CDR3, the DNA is TGTGCCAGCAGTTTACTCGGGTCCACCTACGAGCAGTACTTC.

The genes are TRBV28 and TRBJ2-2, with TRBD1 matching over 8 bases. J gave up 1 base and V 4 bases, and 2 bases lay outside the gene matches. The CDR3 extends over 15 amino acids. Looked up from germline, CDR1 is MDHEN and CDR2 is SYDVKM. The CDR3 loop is CASSYTGGNTGELFF. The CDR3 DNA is TGTGCCAGCAGTTACACAGGGGGGAACACCGGGGAGCTGTTTTTT. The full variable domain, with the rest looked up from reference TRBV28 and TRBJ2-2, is DVKVTQSSRYLVKRTGEKVFLECVQDMDHENMFWYRQDPGLGLRLIYFSYDVKMKEKGDIPEGYSVSREKKERFSLILESASTNQTSMYLCASSYTGGNTGELFFGEGSRLTVL.

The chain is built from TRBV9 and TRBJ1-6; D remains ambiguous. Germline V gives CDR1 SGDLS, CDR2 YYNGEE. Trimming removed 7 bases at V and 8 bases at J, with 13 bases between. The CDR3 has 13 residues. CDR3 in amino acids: CASAISSHSPLHF. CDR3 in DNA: TGTGCCAGCGCCATATCGTCTCATTCACCCCTCCACTTT.

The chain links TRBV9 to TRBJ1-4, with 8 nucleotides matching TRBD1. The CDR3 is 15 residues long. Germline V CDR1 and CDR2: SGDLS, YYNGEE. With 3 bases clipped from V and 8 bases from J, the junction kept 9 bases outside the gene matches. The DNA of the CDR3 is TGTGCCAGCAGCGGGGAACAGGGGGGCGACGAAAAACTGTTTTTT. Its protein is CASSGEQGGDEKLFF.

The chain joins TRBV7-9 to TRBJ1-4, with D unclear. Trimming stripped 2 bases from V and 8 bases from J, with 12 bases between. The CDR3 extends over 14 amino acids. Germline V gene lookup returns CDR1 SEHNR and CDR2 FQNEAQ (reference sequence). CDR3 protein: CASSLNGMAEKLFF. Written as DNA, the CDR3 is TGTGCCAGCAGCTTAAACGGCATGGCCGAAAAACTGTTTTTT.

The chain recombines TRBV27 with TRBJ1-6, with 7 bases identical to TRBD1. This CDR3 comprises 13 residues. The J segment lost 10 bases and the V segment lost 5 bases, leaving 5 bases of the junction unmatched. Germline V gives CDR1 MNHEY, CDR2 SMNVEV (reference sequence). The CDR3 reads CASSTGVLSPLHF. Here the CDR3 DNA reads TGTGCCAGCAGTACAGGGGTCCTCTCACCCCTCCACTTT.

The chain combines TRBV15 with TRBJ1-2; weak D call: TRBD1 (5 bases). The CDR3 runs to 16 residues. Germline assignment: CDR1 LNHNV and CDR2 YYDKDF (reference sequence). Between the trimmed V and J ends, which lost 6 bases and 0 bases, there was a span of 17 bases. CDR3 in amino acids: CATRDPPTDPNYGYTF. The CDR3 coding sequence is TGTGCCACCAGGGATCCCCCGACAGATCCTAACTATGGCTACACCTTC.

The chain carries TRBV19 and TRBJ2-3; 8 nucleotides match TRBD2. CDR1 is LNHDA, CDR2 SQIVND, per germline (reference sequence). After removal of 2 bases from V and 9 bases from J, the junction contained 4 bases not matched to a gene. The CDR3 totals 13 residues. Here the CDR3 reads CASSILAGETQYF. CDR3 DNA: TGTGCCAGTAGTATACTAGCGGGCGAAACGCAGTATTTT.

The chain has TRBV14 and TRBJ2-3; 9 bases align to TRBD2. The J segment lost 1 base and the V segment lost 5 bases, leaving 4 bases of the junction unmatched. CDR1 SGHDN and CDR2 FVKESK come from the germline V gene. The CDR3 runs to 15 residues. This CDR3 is CASSGSGGRTDTQYF. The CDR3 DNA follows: TGTGCCAGCAGCGGTAGCGGGGGACGCACAGATACGCAGTATTTT. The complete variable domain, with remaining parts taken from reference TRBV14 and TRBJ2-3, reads EAGVTQFPSHSVIEKGQTVTLRCDPISGHDNLYWYRRVMGKEIKFLLHFVKESKQDESGMPNNRFLAERTGGTYSTLKVQPAELEDSGVYFCASSGSGGRTDTQYFGPGTRLTVL.

CDR3 DNA: TGTGCCAGCAGCGAAGATGAAGCTTTCTTT. Its translation: CASSEDEAFF. The chain recombines TRBV6-5 with TRBJ1-1; no clear D gene. CDR3 length equals 10 residues. Germline V gives CDR1 MNHEY, CDR2 SVGAGI. Trimming stripped 6 bases from V and 7 bases from J, with 6 bases between.

In DNA form, the CDR3 reads TGTGCCAGCACGGAGGCAGGGGGCACCGGGGAGCTGTTTTTT. Translating gives CASTEAGGTGELFF. The J gene is TRBJ2-2, the V gene TRBV2, with 7 bases lining up with TRBD1. The trim removed 7 bases at V and 4 bases at J, leaving 6 bases unmatched. Germline V gene data show CDR1 as SNHLY and CDR2 as FYNNEI. The CDR3 has 14 residues.

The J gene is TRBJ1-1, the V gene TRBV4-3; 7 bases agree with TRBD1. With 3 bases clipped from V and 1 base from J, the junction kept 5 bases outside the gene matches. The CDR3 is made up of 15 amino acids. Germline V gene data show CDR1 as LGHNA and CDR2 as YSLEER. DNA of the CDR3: TGCGCCAGCAGCCAGGTACAGGGGTCGAACACTGAAGCTTTCTTT. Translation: CASSQVQGSNTEAFF.

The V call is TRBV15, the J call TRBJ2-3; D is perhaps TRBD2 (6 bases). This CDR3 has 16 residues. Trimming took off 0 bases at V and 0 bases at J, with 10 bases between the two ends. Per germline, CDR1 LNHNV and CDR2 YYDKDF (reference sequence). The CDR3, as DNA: TGTGCCACCAGCAGAGAAGGAAGCGGGAGCACAGATACGCAGTATTTT. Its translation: CATSREGSGSTDTQYF. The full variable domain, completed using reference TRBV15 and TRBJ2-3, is DAMVIQNPRYQVTQFGKPVTLSCSQTLNHNVMYWYQQKSSQAPKLLFHYYDKDFNNEADTPDNFQSRRPNTSFCFLDIRSPGLGDTAMYLCATSREGSGSTDTQYFGPGTRLTVL.

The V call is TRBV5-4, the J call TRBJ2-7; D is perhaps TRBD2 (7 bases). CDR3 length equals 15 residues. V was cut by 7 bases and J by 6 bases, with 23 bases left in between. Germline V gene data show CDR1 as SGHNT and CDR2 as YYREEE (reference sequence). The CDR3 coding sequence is TGTGCCAGCGGCGGGGGCCCAGCCCAACAGGGCGAGCAGTACTTC. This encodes CASGGGPAQQGEQYF.

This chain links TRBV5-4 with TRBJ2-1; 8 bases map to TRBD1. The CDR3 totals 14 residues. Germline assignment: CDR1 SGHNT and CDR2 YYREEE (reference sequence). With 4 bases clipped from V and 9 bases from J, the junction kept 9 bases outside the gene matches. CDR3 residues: CASSPGTGLGEQFF. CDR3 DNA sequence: TGTGCCAGCAGCCCCGGGACAGGACTTGGTGAGCAGTTCTTC. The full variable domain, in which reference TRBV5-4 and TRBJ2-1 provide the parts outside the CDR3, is ETGVTQSPTHLIKTRGQQVTLRCSSQSGHNTVSWYQQALGQGPQFIFQYYREEENGRGNFPPRFSGLQFPNYSSELNVNALELDDSALYLCASSPGTGLGEQFFGPGTRLTVL.

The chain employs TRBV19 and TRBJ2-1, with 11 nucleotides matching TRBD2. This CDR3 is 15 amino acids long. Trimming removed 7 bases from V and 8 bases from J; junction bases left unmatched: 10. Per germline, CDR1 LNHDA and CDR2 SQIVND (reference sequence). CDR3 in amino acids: CASTFVLAGVDEQFF. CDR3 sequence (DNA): TGTGCCAGTACCTTTGTACTAGCGGGAGTGGATGAGCAGTTCTTC.

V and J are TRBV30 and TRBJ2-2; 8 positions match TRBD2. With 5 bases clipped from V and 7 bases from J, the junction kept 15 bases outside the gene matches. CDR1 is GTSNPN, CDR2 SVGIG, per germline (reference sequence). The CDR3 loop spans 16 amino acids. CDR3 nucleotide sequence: TGTGCCTGGGGTGAGGTAGAGGGACTAGTGGTCGGGGAGCTGTTTTTT. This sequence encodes CAWGEVEGLVVGELFF.

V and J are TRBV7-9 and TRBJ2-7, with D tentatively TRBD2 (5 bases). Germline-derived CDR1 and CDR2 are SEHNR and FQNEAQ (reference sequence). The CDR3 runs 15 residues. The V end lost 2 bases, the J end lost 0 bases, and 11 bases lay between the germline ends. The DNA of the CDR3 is TGTGCCAGCAGCTTACGGGATGCGAGCTCCTACGAGCAGTACTTC. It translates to CASSLRDASSYEQYF.

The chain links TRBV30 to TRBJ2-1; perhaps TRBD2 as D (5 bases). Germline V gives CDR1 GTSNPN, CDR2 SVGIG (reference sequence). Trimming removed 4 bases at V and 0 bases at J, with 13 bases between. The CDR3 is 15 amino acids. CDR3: CAWNPGSSSYNEQFF. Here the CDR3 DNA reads TGTGCCTGGAACCCGGGGTCAAGCTCCTACAATGAGCAGTTCTTC.

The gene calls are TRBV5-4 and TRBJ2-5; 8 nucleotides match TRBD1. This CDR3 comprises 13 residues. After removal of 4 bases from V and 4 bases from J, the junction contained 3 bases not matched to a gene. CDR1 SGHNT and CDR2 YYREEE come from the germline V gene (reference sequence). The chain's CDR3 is CASSADRVETQYF. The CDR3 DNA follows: TGTGCCAGCAGCGCGGACAGGGTAGAGACCCAGTACTTC.